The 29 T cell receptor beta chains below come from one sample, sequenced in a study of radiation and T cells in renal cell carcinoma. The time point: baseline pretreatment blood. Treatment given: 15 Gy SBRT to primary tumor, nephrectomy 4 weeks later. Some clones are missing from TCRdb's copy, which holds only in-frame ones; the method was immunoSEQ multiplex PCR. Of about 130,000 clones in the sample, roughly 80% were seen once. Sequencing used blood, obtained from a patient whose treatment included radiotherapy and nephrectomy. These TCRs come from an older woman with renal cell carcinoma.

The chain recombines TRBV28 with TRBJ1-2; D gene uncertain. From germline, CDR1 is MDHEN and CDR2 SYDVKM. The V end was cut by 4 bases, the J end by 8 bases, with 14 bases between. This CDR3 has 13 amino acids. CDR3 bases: TGTGCCAGCAGTTATGGTGAGCGATTAGGCTACACCTTC. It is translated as CASSYGERLGYTF.

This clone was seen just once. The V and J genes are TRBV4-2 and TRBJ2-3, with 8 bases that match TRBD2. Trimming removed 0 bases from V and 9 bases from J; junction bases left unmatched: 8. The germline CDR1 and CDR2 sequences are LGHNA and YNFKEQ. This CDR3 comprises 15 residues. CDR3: CASSQDSGGLGTQYF. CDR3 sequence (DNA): TGTGCCAGCAGCCAAGATTCGGGGGGGCTCGGCACGCAGTATTTT.

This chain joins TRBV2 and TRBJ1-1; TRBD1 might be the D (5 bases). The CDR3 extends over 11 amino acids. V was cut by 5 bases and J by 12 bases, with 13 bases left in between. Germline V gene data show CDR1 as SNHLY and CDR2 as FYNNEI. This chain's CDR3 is CASSTTDQTFF. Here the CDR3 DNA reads TGTGCCAGCAGTACGACAGATCAGACTTTCTTT. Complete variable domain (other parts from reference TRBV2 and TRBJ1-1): EPEVTQTPSHQVTQMGQEVILRCVPISNHLYFYWYRQILGQKVEFLVSFYNNEISEKSEIFDDQFSVERPDGSNFTLKIRSTKLEDSAMYFCASSTTDQTFFGQGTRLTVV.

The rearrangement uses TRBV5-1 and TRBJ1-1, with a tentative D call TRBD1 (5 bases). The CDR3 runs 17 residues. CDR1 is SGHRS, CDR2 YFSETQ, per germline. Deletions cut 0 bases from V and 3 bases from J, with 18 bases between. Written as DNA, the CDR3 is TGCGCCAGCAGCTTGGCAGCGGCAGGGATGTGGGACACTGAAGCTTTCTTT. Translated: CASSLAAAGMWDTEAFF.

The CDR3: CATSRDNGEKLFF. The CDR3 region has the DNA TGTGCCACCAGCAGAGACAATGGTGAAAAACTGTTTTTT. The chain is built from TRBV15 and TRBJ1-4; D uncertain. The germline gives CDR1 LNHNV, CDR2 YYDKDF (reference sequence). The length of the CDR3 is 13 residues. Trimming pared 0 bases from V and 7 bases from J, leaving 6 bases between.

The CDR3 is CASSPPDSYNEKLFF. CDR3 nucleotide sequence: TGTGCCAGTAGTCCTCCGGACAGCTATAATGAAAAACTGTTTTTT. This chain connects TRBV19 to TRBJ1-4; TRBD1 might be the D (6 bases). Germline V gene data show CDR1 as LNHDA and CDR2 as SQIVND (reference sequence). Trimming took off 5 bases at V and 4 bases at J, with 14 bases between the two ends. The CDR3 is made up of 15 amino acids.

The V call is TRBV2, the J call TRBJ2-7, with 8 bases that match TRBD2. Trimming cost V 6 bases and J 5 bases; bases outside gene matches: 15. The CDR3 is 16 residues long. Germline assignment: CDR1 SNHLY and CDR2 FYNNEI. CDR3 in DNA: TGTGCCAGCAGAGCAACAGGAGCGGGGGCAGGAGACGAGCAGTACTTC. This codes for CASRATGAGAGDEQYF.

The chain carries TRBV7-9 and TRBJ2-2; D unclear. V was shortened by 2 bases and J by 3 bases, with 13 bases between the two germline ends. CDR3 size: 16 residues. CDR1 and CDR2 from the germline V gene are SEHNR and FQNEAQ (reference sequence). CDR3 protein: CASSLREAQDTGELFF. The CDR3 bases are TGTGCCAGCAGCTTAAGAGAGGCGCAGGACACCGGGGAGCTGTTTTTT.

The CDR3 sequence is CASSLIEGEQYF. CDR3 DNA: TGTGCCAGCAGCTTAATCGAGGGAGAGCAGTACTTC. The chain employs TRBV11-2 and TRBJ2-7; perhaps TRBD2 as D (5 bases). The CDR3 extends over 12 amino acids. V shed 2 bases and J shed 7 bases, with 9 bases lying between them. Germline V lookup: CDR1 SGHAT, CDR2 FQNNGV.

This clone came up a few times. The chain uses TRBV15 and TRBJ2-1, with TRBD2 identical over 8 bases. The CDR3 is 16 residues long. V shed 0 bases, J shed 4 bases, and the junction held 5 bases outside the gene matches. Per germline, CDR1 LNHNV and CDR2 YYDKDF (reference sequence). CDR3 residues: CATSRDGAGAYNEQFF. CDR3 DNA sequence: TGTGCCACCAGCAGAGACGGAGCGGGAGCATACAATGAGCAGTTCTTC.

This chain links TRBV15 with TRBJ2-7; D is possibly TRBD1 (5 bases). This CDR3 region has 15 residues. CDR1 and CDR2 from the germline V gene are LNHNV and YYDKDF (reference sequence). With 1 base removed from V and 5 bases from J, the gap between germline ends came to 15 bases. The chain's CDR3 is CATSRVARAIDEQYF. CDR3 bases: TGTGCCACCAGCAGAGTCGCCAGGGCTATCGACGAGCAGTACTTC.

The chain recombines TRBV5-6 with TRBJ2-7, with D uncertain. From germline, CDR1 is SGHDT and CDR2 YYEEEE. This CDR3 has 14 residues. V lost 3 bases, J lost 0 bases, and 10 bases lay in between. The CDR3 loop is CASSSIAGSYEQYF. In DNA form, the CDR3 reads TGTGCCAGCAGCTCTATTGCAGGCTCCTACGAGCAGTACTTC.

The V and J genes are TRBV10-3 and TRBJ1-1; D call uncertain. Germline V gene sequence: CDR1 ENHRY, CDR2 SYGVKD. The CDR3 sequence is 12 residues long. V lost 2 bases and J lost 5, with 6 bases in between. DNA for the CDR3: TGTGCCATCAGTGAGGTGGGGACTGAAGCTTTCTTT. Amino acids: CAISEVGTEAFF.

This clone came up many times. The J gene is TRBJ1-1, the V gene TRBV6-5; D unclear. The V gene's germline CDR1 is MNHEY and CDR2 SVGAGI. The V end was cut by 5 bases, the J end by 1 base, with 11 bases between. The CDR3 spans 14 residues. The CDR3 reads CASSESYGNTEAFF. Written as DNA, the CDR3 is TGTGCCAGCAGTGAGTCTTACGGGAACACTGAAGCTTTCTTT.

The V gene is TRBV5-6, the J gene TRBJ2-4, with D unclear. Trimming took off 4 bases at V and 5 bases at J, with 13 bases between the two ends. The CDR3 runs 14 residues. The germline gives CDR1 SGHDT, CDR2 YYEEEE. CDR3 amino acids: CASSPTLSENIQYF. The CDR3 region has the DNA TGTGCCAGCAGCCCGACGTTGTCGGAAAACATTCAGTACTTC. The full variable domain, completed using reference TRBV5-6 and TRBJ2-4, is DAGVTQSPTHLIKTRGQQVTLRCSPKSGHDTVSWYQQALGQGPQFIFQYYEEEERQRGNFPDRFSGHQFPNYSSELNVNALLLGDSALYLCASSPTLSENIQYFGAGTRLSVL.

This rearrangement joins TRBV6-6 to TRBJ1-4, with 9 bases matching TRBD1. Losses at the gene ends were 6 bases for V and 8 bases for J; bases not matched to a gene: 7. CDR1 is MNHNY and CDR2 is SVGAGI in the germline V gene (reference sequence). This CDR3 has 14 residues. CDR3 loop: CASRPGTGKEKLFF. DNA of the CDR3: TGTGCCAGCAGGCCCGGGACAGGGAAAGAAAAACTGTTTTTT.

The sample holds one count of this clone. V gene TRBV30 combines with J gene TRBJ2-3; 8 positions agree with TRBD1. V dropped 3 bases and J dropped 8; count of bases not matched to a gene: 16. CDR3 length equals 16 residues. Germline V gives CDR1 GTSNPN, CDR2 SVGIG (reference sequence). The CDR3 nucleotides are TGTGCCTGGAGACCAGGGGGCGCGGGCTCCGTGGGTACGCAGTATTTT. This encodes CAWRPGGAGSVGTQYF.

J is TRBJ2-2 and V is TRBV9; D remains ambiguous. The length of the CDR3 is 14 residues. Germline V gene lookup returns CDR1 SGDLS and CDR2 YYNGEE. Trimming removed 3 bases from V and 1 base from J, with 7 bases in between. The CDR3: CASSAQMNTGELFF. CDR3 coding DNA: TGTGCCAGCAGCGCACAAATGAACACCGGGGAGCTGTTTTTT.

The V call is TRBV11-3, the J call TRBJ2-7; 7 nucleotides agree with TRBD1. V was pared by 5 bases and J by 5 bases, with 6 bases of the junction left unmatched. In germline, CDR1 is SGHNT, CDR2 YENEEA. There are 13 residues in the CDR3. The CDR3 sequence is CASSRQGDHEQYF. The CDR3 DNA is TGTGCCAGCAGCCGGCAGGGGGACCACGAGCAGTACTTC.

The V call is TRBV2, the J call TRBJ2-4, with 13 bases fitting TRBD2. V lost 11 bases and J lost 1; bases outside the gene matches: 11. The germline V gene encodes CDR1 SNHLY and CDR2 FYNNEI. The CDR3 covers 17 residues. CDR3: CAVELAGGRLAKNIQYF. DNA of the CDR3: TGTGCCGTCGAACTAGCGGGGGGGCGCTTGGCCAAAAACATTCAGTACTTC.

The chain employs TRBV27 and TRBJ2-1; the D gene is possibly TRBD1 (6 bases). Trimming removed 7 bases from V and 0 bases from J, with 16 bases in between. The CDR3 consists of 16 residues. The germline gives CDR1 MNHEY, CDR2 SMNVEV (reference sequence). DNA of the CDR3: TGTGCCAGCACCGCAAAACAGGGTGGCTCCTACAATGAGCAGTTCTTC. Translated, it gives CASTAKQGGSYNEQFF.

For the CDR3, the DNA is TGTGCCAGCAGTTCCCGGGCGCATACCTACAATGAGCAGTTCTTC. It is translated as CASSSRAHTYNEQFF. This rearrangement joins TRBV6-5 to TRBJ2-1; D is unclear. CDR1 is MNHEY and CDR2 is SVGAGI in the germline V gene. There are 15 residues in the CDR3. Trimming shortened V by 4 bases and J by 2 bases, and 12 bases separated the two germline ends.

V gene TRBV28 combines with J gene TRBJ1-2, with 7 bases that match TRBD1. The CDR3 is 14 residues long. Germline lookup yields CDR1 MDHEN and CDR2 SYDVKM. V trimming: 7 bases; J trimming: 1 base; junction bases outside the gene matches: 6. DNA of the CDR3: TGTGCCAGCACAGAACAGGGGAATAACTATGGCTACACCTTC. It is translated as CASTEQGNNYGYTF.

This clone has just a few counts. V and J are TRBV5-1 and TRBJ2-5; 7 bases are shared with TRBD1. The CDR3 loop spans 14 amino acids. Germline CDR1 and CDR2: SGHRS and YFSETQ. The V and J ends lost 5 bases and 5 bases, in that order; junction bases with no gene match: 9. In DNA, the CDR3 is TGCGCCAGCAGTCTGGGACAGTATCAGGAGACCCAGTACTTC. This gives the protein CASSLGQYQETQYF. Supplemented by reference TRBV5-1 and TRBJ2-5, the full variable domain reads KAGVTQTPRYLIKTRGQQVTLSCSPISGHRSVSWYQQTPGQGLQFLFEYFSETQRNKGNFPGRFSGRQFSNSRSEMNVSTLELGDSALYLCASSLGQYQETQYFGPGTRLLVL.

Here the CDR3 DNA reads TGTGCCAGCAGTCCAACCTCAGGGGGCGTAGCTGAAGCTTTCTTT. Translating gives CASSPTSGGVAEAFF. The rearrangement uses TRBV28 and TRBJ1-1, with 8 bases aligning to TRBD1. Germline values: CDR1 MDHEN, CDR2 SYDVKM. Trimming removed 5 bases from V and 6 bases from J; junction bases left unmatched: 11. The CDR3 is made up of 15 amino acids. Variable domain in full (rest from reference TRBV28 and TRBJ1-1): DVKVTQSSRYLVKRTGEKVFLECVQDMDHENMFWYRQDPGLGLRLIYFSYDVKMKEKGDIPEGYSVSREKKERFSLILESASTNQTSMYLCASSPTSGGVAEAFFGQGTRLTVV.

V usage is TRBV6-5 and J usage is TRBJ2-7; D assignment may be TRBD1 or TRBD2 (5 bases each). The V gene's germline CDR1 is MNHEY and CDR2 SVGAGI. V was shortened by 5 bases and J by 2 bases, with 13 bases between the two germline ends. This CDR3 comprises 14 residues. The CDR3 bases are TGTGCCAGCAGTCGCCGGGACGGAACCTACGAGCAGTACTTC. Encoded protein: CASSRRDGTYEQYF.

In DNA, the CDR3 is TGTGCCAGCAGCCACTACCCACTGGACCCTGAAGCTTTCTTT. Amino acid sequence: CASSHYPLDPEAFF. The chain links TRBV7-9 to TRBJ1-1, with D unresolved. CDR3 length: 14 residues. The germline V gene encodes CDR1 SEHNR and CDR2 FQNEAQ (reference sequence). Trimming removed 5 bases at V and 6 bases at J, with 16 bases between.

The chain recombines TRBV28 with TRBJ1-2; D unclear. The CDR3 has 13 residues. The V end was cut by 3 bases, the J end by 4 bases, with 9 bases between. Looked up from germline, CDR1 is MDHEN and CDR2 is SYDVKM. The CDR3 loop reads CASSLAILYGYTF. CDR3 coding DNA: TGTGCCAGCAGTTTGGCGATTCTCTATGGCTACACCTTC.

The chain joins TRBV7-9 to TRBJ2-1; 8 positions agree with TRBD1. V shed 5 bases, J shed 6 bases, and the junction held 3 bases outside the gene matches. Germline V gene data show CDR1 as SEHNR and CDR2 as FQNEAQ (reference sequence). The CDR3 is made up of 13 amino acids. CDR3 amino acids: CASSQQGGNEQFF. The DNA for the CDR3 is TGTGCCAGCAGCCAACAGGGGGGCAATGAGCAGTTCTTC.